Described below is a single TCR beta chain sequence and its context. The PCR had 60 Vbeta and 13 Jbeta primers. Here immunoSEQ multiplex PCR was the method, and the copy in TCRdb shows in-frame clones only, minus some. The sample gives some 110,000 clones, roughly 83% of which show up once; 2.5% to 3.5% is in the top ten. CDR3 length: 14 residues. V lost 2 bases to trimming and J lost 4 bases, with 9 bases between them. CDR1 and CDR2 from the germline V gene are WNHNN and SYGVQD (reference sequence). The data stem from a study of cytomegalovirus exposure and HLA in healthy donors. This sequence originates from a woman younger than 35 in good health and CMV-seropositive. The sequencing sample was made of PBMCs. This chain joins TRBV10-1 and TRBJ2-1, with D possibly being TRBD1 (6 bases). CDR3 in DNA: TGCGCCAGCAGTGAGCAGGGGCGGTACAATGAGCAGTTCTTC. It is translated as CASSEQGRYNEQFF.